This passage covers 16 T cell receptor beta chains from one sample sequenced in a study of blood T cell repertoires in COVID-19. The assay was immunoSEQ multiplex PCR, and TCRdb's table has in-frame clones only and misses some. Among a few hundred thousand clones, 70% to 90% were seen once, and the ten largest hold under 1.5%. Sequenced sample: peripheral blood. The receptor source for this set is a man at least 80 years old with acute or convalescent COVID-19.

The gene calls are TRBV11-2 and TRBJ2-3, with a possible D match to TRBD2 (6 bases). The CDR3 is made up of 15 amino acids. Per germline, CDR1 SGHAT and CDR2 FQNNGV. The germline V and J ends were trimmed by 5 bases and 2 bases, with 14 bases remaining between them. CDR3 sequence: CASSILQGLTDTQYF. The CDR3 region has the DNA TGTGCCAGCAGCATCCTTCAGGGACTCACAGATACGCAGTATTTT.

CDR3 nucleotides: TGTGCCAGCAACCGGGGACTGGCCTCCTACAATGAGCAGTTCTTC. This translates into CASNRGLASYNEQFF. The rearrangement joins TRBV14 to TRBJ2-1; weak D call: TRBD2 (6 bases). V lost 7 bases and J 0 bases, leaving 13 bases between the germline ends. CDR1 and CDR2 (germline): SGHDN, FVKESK. The CDR3 extends over 15 amino acids.

The chain couples TRBV9 to TRBJ2-1; tentatively, D is TRBD2 (6 bases). This CDR3 has 16 amino acids. Germline CDR1 reads SGDLS; CDR2 reads YYNGEE. Trimming shortened V by 1 base and J by 0 bases, and 11 bases separated the two germline ends. In nucleotides, the CDR3 is TGTGCCAGCAGCGTATTAGCGGACCACTCCTACAATGAGCAGTTCTTC. Amino acids: CASSVLADHSYNEQFF. Based on the CDR3 plus reference TRBV9 and TRBJ2-1, the full variable domain is DSGVTQTPKHLITATGQRVTLRCSPRSGDLSVYWYQQSLDQGLQFLIQYYNGEERAKGNILERFSAQQFPDLHSELNLSSLELGDSALYFCASSVLADHSYNEQFFGPGTRLTVL.

About this clone: Other DNA variants within this sample encode the same CDR3. This rearrangement joins TRBV2 to TRBJ2-5; 8 bases line up with TRBD2. The CDR3 is made up of 15 amino acids. J was trimmed by 2 bases and V by 6 bases; bases with no gene match: 8. From germline, CDR1 is SNHLY and CDR2 FYNNEI. CDR3 nucleotides: TGTGCCAGCAGCCCCTCGGGGGGGCGACAAGAGACCCAGTACTTC. This sequence encodes CASSPSGGRQETQYF.

This clone appeared a single time. The chain has TRBV7-3 and TRBJ2-1; 11 nucleotides agree with TRBD2. Losses at the gene ends were 5 bases for V and 4 bases for J; bases not matched to a gene: 10. The germline V gene has CDR1 SGHTA and CDR2 FQGTGA. The CDR3 length is 17 residues. The CDR3, as DNA: TGTGCCAGCAGCCCCTTCTCCGGGACTAGCGGATACAATGAGCAGTTCTTC. Its protein product is CASSPFSGTSGYNEQFF.

The CDR3 here is CASSQERTEAFF. CDR3 nucleotides: TGTGCCAGCAGTCAGGAAAGAACTGAAGCTTTCTTT. This chain joins TRBV12-3 or TRBV12-4 and TRBJ1-1; D is undetermined. CDR3 length: 12 amino acids. Trimming removed 5 bases at V and 5 bases at J, with 9 bases between.

V is TRBV3-1 (or the pseudogene TRBV3-2) and J is TRBJ2-5; possible D gene TRBD2, 7 bases. The germline gives CDR1 LGHDT, CDR2 YNNKEL (reference sequence). V was clipped by 0 bases and J by 7 bases, with 9 bases between them. This CDR3 has 13 amino acids. The CDR3 DNA reads TGTGCCAGCAGCCAAGATAGGGGGGGGACCCAGTACTTC. It is translated as CASSQDRGGTQYF.

The chain recombines TRBV6-2 or TRBV6-3 with TRBJ2-1; 12 positions match TRBD2. Trimming cost V 0 bases and J 7 bases; bases outside gene matches: 7. Germline V gives CDR1 MNHEY, CDR2 SVGEGT. The CDR3 covers 17 residues. The chain's CDR3 is CASSYSSLAGGRNEQFF. CDR3 DNA sequence: TGTGCCAGCAGTTACTCGAGTCTAGCGGGAGGGCGGAATGAGCAGTTCTTC.

The V and J genes are TRBV9 and TRBJ2-1; 8 bases are shared with TRBD2. J was trimmed by 2 bases and V by 2 bases; bases with no gene match: 9. Germline-derived CDR1 and CDR2 are SGDLS and YYNGEE. The CDR3 covers 17 residues. The CDR3 DNA sequence: TGTGCCAGCAGCGTTTCTACTAGCGGTCTTACCTACAATGAGCAGTTCTTC. Encoded protein: CASSVSTSGLTYNEQFF.

This chain joins TRBV6-5 and TRBJ2-7, with D possibly TRBD2 on 6 matching bases. In germline, CDR1 is MNHEY, CDR2 SVGAGI. This CDR3 spans 14 amino acids. V was cut by 0 bases and J by 2 bases, with 8 bases left in between. The CDR3 region has the DNA TGTGCCAGCAGTTACTCCAGGGAGGCCTACGAGCAGTACTTC. Protein: CASSYSREAYEQYF.

This sequence joins TRBV7-2 and TRBJ1-6, with TRBD1 as a possible D gene (6 bases). The CDR3 runs to 14 residues. The V end was cut by 1 base, the J end by 10 bases, with 11 bases between. Germline values: CDR1 SGHTA, CDR2 FQGNSA. The CDR3: CASSLVRGLSPLHF. CDR3 coding DNA: TGTGCCAGCAGCTTAGTCAGGGGTCTGTCACCCCTCCACTTT.

The genes are TRBV18 and TRBJ1-3; 7 bases agree with TRBD1. The CDR3 spans 17 residues. Germline V CDR1 and CDR2: KGHSH, LQKENI. V shed 3 bases and J 2 bases; nucleotides not matched to a gene: 10. CDR3 loop: CASSPRTGESAGNTIYF. Written as DNA, the CDR3 is TGTGCCAGCTCACCGCGAACAGGGGAGTCGGCTGGAAACACCATATATTTT.

This CDR3 is CASSQRAGNEKLFF. The CDR3 DNA is TGTGCCAGCAGTCAGCGGGCTGGTAATGAAAAACTGTTTTTT. The rearrangement joins TRBV3-1 (or the pseudogene TRBV3-2) to TRBJ1-4, with D uncertain. CDR1 is LGHDT and CDR2 is YNNKEL in the germline V gene (reference sequence). The ends were cut back, 6 bases at V and 4 bases at J, with 12 bases in the middle. This CDR3 comprises 14 residues.

The chain carries TRBV14 and TRBJ2-1; TRBD2 matches 9 bases. V gave up 1 base and J gave up 8 bases; unmatched junction bases: 12. CDR1 is SGHDN, CDR2 FVKESK, per germline. The CDR3 length is 17 residues. In nucleotides, the CDR3 is TGTGCCAGCAGCCAAGTCTCGGCCCTAGCGGGGCAGGATGAGCAGTTCTTC. Protein sequence: CASSQVSALAGQDEQFF.

The rearrangement uses TRBV5-5 and TRBJ2-6, with D hard to call. This CDR3 comprises 15 residues. Between the trimmed V and J ends, which lost 0 bases and 1 base, there was a span of 5 bases. Germline values: CDR1 SGHKS, CDR2 YYEKEE (reference sequence). DNA of the CDR3: TGTGCCAGCAGCTTGGACAGTTCTGGGGCCAACGTCCTGACTTTC. Residues: CASSLDSSGANVLTF.

V gene TRBV2 combines with J gene TRBJ2-2; D call uncertain. The length of the CDR3 is 15 residues. Germline V lookup: CDR1 SNHLY, CDR2 FYNNEI. Trimming removed 6 bases at V and 5 bases at J, with 16 bases between. The CDR3 DNA follows: TGTGCCAGCAGCCTGAGAACGAGTCGAACCGGGGAGCTGTTTTTT. As protein: CASSLRTSRTGELFF.